The next 6 T cell receptor beta chains were all read from a single sample in a study of blood T cell repertoires in COVID-19. The method was immunoSEQ multiplex PCR; TCRdb's version includes in-frame clones alone and lacks a portion of them. In the table there are some 250,000 clones, 82% of which are singletons. Sequences were obtained from peripheral blood. All receptors come from a woman aged 55-75 years with active or convalescent COVID-19.

In this sample, this clone turned up a few times. The chain couples TRBV29-1 to TRBJ1-2; 11 bases are a match to TRBD1. CDR3 length equals 13 residues. V shed 8 bases, J shed 5 bases, and the junction held 7 bases outside the gene matches. CDR1 is SQVTM and CDR2 is ANQGSEA in the germline V gene. The CDR3 is CSMRTGGKYGYTF. The CDR3 DNA is TGCAGCATGAGGACAGGGGGCAAATATGGCTACACCTTC. The full variable domain, in which reference TRBV29-1 and TRBJ1-2 provide the parts outside the CDR3, is SAVISQKPSRDICQRGTSLTIQCQVDSQVTMMFWYRQQPGQSLTLIATANQGSEATYESGFVIDKFPISRPNLTFSTLTVSNMSPEDSSIYLCSMRTGGKYGYTFGSGTRLTVV.

The gene calls are TRBV7-9 and TRBJ2-7; 10 nucleotides agree with TRBD1. Losses at the gene ends were 5 bases for V and 5 bases for J; bases not matched to a gene: 9. The CDR3 consists of 15 residues. CDR1 and CDR2 (germline): SEHNR, FQNEAQ (reference sequence). CDR3 in DNA: TGTGCCAGCAGCCAACCGGGACAGGGGACCCACGAGCAGTACTTC. Encoded protein: CASSQPGQGTHEQYF.

CDR3: CASSRSGTGLVDEQFF. For the CDR3, the DNA is TGCGCCAGCAGCCGGTCCGGGACAGGGCTTGTGGATGAGCAGTTCTTC. This chain links TRBV5-1 with TRBJ2-1, with 9 bases lining up with TRBD1. Trimming cost V 4 bases and J 8 bases; bases outside gene matches: 13. This CDR3 spans 16 amino acids. Looked up from germline, CDR1 is SGHRS and CDR2 is YFSETQ. The whole variable domain, filled in from reference TRBV5-1 and TRBJ2-1, reads KAGVTQTPRYLIKTRGQQVTLSCSPISGHRSVSWYQQTPGQGLQFLFEYFSETQRNKGNFPGRFSGRQFSNSRSEMNVSTLELGDSALYLCASSRSGTGLVDEQFFGPGTRLTVL.

V usage is TRBV7-6 and J usage is TRBJ1-1, with unresolved D. The ends were cut back, 5 bases at V and 3 bases at J, with 10 bases in the middle. Germline CDR1 is SGHVS and CDR2 is FNYEAQ. The CDR3 is 13 residues long. The CDR3 DNA reads as TGTGCCAGCAGCCCCGGGTTGGACACTGAAGCTTTCTTT. Its protein is CASSPGLDTEAFF.

The chain uses TRBV3-1 (or the pseudogene TRBV3-2) and TRBJ2-1, with 7 bases fitting TRBD1. The CDR3 totals 17 residues. Germline CDR1 is LGHDT and CDR2 is YNNKEL (reference sequence). J lost 6 bases, V lost 0 bases, and 11 bases had no gene match. The CDR3 loop reads CASSQEGVRGPSNEQFF. CDR3 in DNA: TGTGCCAGCAGCCAAGAAGGGGTTAGGGGGCCCAGCAATGAGCAGTTCTTC.

The V gene is TRBV19, the J gene TRBJ2-3; 9 bases align to TRBD1. The CDR3 covers 15 residues. After removal of 4 bases from V and 4 bases from J, the junction contained 6 bases not matched to a gene. CDR1 is LNHDA, CDR2 SQIVND, per germline (reference sequence). CDR3: CASSRRDREADTQYF. The DNA for the CDR3 is TGTGCCAGTAGTAGGCGGGACAGGGAGGCAGATACGCAGTATTTT.